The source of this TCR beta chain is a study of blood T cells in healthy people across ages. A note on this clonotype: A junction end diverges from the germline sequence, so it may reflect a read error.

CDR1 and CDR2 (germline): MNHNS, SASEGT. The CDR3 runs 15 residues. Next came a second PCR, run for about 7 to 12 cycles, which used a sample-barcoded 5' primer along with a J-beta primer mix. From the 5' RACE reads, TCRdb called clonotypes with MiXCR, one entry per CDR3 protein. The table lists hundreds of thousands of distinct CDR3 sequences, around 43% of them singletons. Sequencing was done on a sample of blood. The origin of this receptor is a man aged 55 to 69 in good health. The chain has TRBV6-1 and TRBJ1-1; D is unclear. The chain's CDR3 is CANSETAGRDTEAFF. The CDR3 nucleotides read TGTGCCAACAGTGAAACGGCAGGACGAGACACTGAAGCTTTCTTT.